This T cell receptor (beta chain) was sequenced for a study of CD8 T cells in ankylosing spondylitis. General observations from the study: Clones tied to disease were said to be significantly enriched in matched ankylosing spondylitis synovial fluid. What seemed typical of ankylosing spondylitis blood was a TCR beta motif built from eight highly homologous variants.

As for this clonotype: Antigen unknown.

MiXCR was run by TCRdb on the 5' RACE reads, yielding one entry per CDR3 protein. Here the sample spans about 220,000 distinct CDR3 sequences, 5.5% to 7.5% being singletons. This receptor was taken from a male donor with ankylosing spondylitis. The sequenced material came from blood, either unsorted or a sorted T cell fraction (not recorded which).

The CDR3 sequence is CASSLGGRLPYEQYF. In DNA, the CDR3 is TGTGCCAGCAGCTTAGGCGGGAGGCTCCCCTACGAGCAGTACTTC. The chain links TRBV11-2 to TRBJ2-7; TRBD2 matches 8 bases. Losses at the gene ends were 1 base for V and 2 bases for J; bases not matched to a gene: 4. The CDR3 extends over 15 amino acids. CDR1 SGHAT and CDR2 FQNNGV come from the germline V gene.